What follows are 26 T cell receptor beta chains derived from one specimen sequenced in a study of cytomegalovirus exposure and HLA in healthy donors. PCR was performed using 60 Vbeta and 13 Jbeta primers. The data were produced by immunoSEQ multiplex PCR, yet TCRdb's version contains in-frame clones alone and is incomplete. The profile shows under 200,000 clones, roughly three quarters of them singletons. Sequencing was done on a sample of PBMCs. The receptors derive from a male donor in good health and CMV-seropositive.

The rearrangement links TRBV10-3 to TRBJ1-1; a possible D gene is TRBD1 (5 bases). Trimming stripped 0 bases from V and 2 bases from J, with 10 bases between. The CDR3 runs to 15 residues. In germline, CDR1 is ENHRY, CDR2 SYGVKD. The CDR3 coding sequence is TGTGCCATCAGTGAGTCGGGAGGGGTAAACACTGAAGCTTTCTTT. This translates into CAISESGGVNTEAFF.

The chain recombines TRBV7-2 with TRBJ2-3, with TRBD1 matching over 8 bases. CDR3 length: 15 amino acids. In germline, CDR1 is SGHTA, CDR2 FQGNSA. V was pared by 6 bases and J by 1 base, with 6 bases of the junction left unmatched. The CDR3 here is CASRTGGGGTDTQYF. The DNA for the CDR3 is TGTGCCAGCAGAACAGGGGGAGGAGGCACAGATACGCAGTATTTT.

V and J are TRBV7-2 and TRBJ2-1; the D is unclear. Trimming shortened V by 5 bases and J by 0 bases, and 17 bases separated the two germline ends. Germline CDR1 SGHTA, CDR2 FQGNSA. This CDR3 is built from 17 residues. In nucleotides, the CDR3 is TGTGCCAGCAGCCCTCCTATCCGGAGTTCCTCCTACAATGAGCAGTTCTTC. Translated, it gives CASSPPIRSSSYNEQFF. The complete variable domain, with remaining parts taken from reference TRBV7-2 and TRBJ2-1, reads GAGVSQSPSNKVTEKGKDVELRCDPISGHTALYWYRQSLGQGLEFLIYFQGNSAPDKSGLPSDRFSAERTGGSVSTLTIQRTQQEDSAVYLCASSPPIRSSSYNEQFFGPGTRLTVL.

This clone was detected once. The CDR3 here is CASSHKRGRNTEAFF. Written as DNA, the CDR3 is TGTGCCAGCAGCCATAAAAGAGGTCGTAACACTGAAGCTTTCTTT. The chain is built from TRBV7-9 and TRBJ1-1; D gene uncertain. V dropped 5 bases and J dropped 2 bases, with 15 bases sitting between them. Germline V gene sequence: CDR1 SEHNR, CDR2 FQNEAQ (reference sequence). This CDR3 has 15 amino acids. The full variable domain, in which reference TRBV7-9 and TRBJ1-1 provide the parts outside the CDR3, is DTGVSQNPRHKITKRGQNVTFRCDPISEHNRLYWYRQTLGQGPEFLTYFQNEAQLEKSRLLSDRFSAERPKGSFSTLEIQRTEQGDSAMYLCASSHKRGRNTEAFFGQGTRLTVV.

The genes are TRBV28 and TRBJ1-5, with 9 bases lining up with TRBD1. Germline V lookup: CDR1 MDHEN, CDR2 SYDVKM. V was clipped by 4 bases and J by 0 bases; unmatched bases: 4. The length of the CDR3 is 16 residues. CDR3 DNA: TGTGCCAGCAGTTGGGACAGGGTCGGTAGCAATCAGCCCCAGCATTTT. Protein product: CASSWDRVGSNQPQHF.

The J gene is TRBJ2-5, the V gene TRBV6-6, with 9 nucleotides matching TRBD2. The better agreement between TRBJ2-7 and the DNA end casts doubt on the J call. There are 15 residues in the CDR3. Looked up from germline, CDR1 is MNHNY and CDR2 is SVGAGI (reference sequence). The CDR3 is CASSTVTGLAHEQYF. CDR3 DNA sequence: TGTGCCAGCAGTACCGTGACGGGACTAGCCCACGAGCAGTACTTC.

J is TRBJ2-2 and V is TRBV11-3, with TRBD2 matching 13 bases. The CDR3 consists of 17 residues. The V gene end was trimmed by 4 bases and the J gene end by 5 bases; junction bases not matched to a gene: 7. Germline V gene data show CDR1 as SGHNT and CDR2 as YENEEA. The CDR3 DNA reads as TGTGCCAGCAGCTCAACTAGCGGGAGGGCCTGGACCGGGGAGCTGTTTTTT. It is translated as CASSSTSGRAWTGELFF.

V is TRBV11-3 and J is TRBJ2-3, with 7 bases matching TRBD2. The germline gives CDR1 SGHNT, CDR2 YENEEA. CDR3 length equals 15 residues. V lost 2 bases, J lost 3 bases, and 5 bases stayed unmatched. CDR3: CASSLYSGETDTQYF. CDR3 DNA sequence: TGTGCCAGCAGCTTATACAGCGGGGAGACAGATACGCAGTATTTT.

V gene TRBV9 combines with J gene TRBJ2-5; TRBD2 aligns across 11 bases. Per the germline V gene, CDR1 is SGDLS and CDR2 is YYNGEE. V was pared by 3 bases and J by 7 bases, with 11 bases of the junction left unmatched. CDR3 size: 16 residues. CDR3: CASSAGSGGGGGTQYF. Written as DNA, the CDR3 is TGTGCCAGCAGCGCAGGTAGCGGGGGGGGCGGCGGGACCCAGTACTTC.

The CDR3 sequence: CASSESHRAGSPLHF. The CDR3 nucleotides read TGTGCCAGCAGTGAATCCCACAGGGCGGGTTCACCCCTCCACTTT. The rearrangement uses TRBV25-1 and TRBJ1-6, with TRBD1 as a possible D gene (6 bases). Per germline, CDR1 MGHDK and CDR2 SYGVNS. The CDR3 consists of 15 residues. The V end lost 1 base, the J end lost 9 bases, and 13 bases lay between the germline ends. The full variable domain, in which reference TRBV25-1 and TRBJ1-6 provide the parts outside the CDR3, is EADIYQTPRYLVIGTGKKITLECSQTMGHDKMYWYQQDPGMELHLIHYSYGVNSTEKGDLSSESTVSRIRTEHFPLTLESARPSHTSQYLCASSESHRAGSPLHFGNGTRLTVT.

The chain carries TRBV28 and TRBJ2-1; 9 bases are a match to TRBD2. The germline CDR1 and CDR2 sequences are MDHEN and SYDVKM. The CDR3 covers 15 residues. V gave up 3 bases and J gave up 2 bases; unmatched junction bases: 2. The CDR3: CASSFRLAAYNEQFF. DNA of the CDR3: TGTGCCAGCAGTTTTAGACTAGCGGCCTACAATGAGCAGTTCTTC.

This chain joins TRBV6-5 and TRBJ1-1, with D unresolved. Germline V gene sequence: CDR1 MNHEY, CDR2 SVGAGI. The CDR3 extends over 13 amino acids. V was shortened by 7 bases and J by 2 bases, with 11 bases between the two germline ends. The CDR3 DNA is TGTGCCAGCATTGCAGCGGGAAACACTGAAGCTTTCTTT. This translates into CASIAAGNTEAFF.

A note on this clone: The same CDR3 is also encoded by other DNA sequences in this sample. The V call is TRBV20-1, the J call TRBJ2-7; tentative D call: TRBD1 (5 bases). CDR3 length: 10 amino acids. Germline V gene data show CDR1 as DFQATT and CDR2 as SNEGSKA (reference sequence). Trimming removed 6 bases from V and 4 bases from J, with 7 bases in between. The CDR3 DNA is TGCAGTGCATGGACATACGAGCAGTACTTC. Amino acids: CSAWTYEQYF.

CDR3 in DNA: TGTGCCAGCAGCCTACCGGGATCCAGGTATGGCTACACCTTC. It is translated as CASSLPGSRYGYTF. The chain recombines TRBV7-8 with TRBJ1-2; D not resolved. The V and J ends lost 5 bases and 5 bases respectively, with 15 bases between them. This CDR3 region has 14 residues. CDR1 and CDR2 (germline): SGHVS, FQNEAQ.

CDR3 in amino acids: CASSVVGGDYNEQFF. CDR3 bases: TGTGCCAGCAGCGTAGTGGGGGGGGACTACAATGAGCAGTTCTTC. V and J are TRBV9 and TRBJ2-1; TRBD2 agrees at 7 bases. Trimming cost V 0 bases and J 3 bases; bases outside gene matches: 3. There are 15 residues in the CDR3. Germline-derived CDR1 and CDR2 are SGDLS and YYNGEE.

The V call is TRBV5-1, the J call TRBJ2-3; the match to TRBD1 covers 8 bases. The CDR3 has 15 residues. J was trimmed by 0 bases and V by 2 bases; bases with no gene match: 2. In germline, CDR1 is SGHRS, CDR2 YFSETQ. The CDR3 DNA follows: TGCGCCAGCAGCTTCCAGGGGGCGAGCACAGATACGCAGTATTTT. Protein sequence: CASSFQGASTDTQYF.

The CDR3 reads CASSTGQGTWETQYF. The CDR3 region has the DNA TGCGCCAGCAGCACCGGACAGGGGACGTGGGAGACCCAGTACTTC. The chain employs TRBV5-1 and TRBJ2-5; 9 bases match TRBD1. CDR1 and CDR2 from the germline V gene are SGHRS and YFSETQ. With 4 bases clipped from V and 5 bases from J, the junction kept 9 bases outside the gene matches. CDR3 length: 15 residues.

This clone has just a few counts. The CDR3 spells CASSPLEVTEAFF. DNA for the CDR3: TGTGCCAGCTCACCCCTGGAGGTCACTGAAGCTTTCTTT. The chain has TRBV18 and TRBJ1-1; D uncertain. Germline lookup yields CDR1 KGHSH and CDR2 LQKENI. The V gene lost 3 bases and the J gene lost 4 bases, with 9 bases spanning the gap. The CDR3 runs 13 residues.

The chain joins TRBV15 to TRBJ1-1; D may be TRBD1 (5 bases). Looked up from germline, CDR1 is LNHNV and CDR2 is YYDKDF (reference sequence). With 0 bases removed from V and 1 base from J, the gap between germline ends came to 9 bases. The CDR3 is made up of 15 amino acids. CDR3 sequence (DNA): TGTGCCACCAGCAGAGATCCAGGGCAGAACACTGAAGCTTTCTTT. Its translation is CATSRDPGQNTEAFF. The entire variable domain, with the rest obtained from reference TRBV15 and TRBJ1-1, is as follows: DAMVIQNPRYQVTQFGKPVTLSCSQTLNHNVMYWYQQKSSQAPKLLFHYYDKDFNNEADTPDNFQSRRPNTSFCFLDIRSPGLGDTAMYLCATSRDPGQNTEAFFGQGTRLTVV.

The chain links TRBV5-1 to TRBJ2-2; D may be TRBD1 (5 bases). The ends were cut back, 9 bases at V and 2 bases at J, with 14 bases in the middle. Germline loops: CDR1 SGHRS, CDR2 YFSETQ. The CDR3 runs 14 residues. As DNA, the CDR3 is TGCGCCACCCAGACAGAACCCAACACCGGGGAGCTGTTTTTT. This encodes CATQTEPNTGELFF.

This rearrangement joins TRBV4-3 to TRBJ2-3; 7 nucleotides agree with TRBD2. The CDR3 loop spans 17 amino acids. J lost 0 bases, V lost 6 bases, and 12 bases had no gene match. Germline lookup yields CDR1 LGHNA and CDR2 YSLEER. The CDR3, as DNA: TGCGCCAGCAGTCCGGAATCTACTAGCGAGAGCACAGATACGCAGTATTTT. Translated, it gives CASSPESTSESTDTQYF.

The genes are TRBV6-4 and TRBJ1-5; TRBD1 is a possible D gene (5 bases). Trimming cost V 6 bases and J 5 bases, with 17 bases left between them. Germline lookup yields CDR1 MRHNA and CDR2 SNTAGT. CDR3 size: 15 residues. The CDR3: CASSRALHEYQPQHF. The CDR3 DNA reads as TGTGCCAGCAGCAGGGCCCTACATGAATATCAGCCCCAGCATTTT.

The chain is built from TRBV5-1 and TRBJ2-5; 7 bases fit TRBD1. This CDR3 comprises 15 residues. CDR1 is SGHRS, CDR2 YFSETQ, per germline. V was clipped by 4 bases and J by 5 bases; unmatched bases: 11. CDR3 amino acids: CASSEPTGRTETQYF. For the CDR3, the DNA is TGCGCCAGCAGCGAGCCGACAGGGCGGACCGAGACCCAGTACTTC.

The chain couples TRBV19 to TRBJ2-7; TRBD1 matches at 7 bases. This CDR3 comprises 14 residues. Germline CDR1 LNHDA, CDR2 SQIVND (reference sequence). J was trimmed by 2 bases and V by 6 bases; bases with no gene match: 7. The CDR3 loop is CASSPTGTAYEQYF. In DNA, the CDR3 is TGTGCCAGTAGCCCAACCGGGACAGCCTACGAGCAGTACTTC.

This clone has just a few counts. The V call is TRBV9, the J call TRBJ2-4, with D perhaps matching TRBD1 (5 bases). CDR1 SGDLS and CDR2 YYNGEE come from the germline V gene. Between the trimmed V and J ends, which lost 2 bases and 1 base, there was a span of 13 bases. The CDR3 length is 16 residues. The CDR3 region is CASSVEQGAAKNIQYF. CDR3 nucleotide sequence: TGTGCCAGCAGCGTCGAGCAGGGTGCGGCCAAAAACATTCAGTACTTC. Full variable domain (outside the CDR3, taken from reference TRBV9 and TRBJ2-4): DSGVTQTPKHLITATGQRVTLRCSPRSGDLSVYWYQQSLDQGLQFLIQYYNGEERAKGNILERFSAQQFPDLHSELNLSSLELGDSALYFCASSVEQGAAKNIQYFGAGTRLSVL.

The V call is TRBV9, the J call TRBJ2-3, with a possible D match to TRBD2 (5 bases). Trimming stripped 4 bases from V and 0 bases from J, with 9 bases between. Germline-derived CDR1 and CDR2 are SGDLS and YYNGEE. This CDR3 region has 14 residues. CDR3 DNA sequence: TGTGCCAGCAGCCCCCGGACTAGCACAGATACGCAGTATTTT. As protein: CASSPRTSTDTQYF.